This T cell receptor beta chain was identified in a study of early T cells in non-severe SARS-CoV-2 infection. Individually, cDNA molecules had unique molecular identifiers attached to them. TCRdb recomputed calls from the 5' RACE reads with MiXCR, one row per CDR3 protein. The data show more than 60,000 distinct CDR3 sequences, roughly an eighth seen once. This clonotype was detected many times. The CDR3 runs to 16 residues. The V end lost 4 bases, the J end lost 4 bases, and 14 bases lay between the germline ends. The sequencing here drew on whole blood, taken at baseline. This sequence joins TRBV12-3 or TRBV12-4 and TRBJ1-6, with D unclear. This receptor was taken from an adult who was a healthcare worker with PCR-confirmed SARS-CoV-2 infection or an uninfected control (not recorded which). The CDR3 nucleotides are TGTGCCAGCAGTTCGCGCAGCGTAGATTATAATTCACCCCTCCACTTT. This encodes CASSSRSVDYNSPLHF.